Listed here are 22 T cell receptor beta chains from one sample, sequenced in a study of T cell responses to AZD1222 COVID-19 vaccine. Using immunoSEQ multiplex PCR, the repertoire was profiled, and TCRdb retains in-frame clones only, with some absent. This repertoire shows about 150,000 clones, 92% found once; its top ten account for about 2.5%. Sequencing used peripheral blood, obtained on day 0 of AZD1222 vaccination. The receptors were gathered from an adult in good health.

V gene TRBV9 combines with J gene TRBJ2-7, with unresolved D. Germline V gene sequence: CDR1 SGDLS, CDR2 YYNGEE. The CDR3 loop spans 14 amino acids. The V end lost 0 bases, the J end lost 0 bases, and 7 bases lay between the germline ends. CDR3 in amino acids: CASSVGEGSYEQYF. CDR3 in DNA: TGTGCCAGCAGCGTAGGGGAAGGCTCCTACGAGCAGTACTTC. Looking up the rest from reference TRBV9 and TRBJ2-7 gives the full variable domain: DSGVTQTPKHLITATGQRVTLRCSPRSGDLSVYWYQQSLDQGLQFLIQYYNGEERAKGNILERFSAQQFPDLHSELNLSSLELGDSALYFCASSVGEGSYEQYFGPGTRLTVT.

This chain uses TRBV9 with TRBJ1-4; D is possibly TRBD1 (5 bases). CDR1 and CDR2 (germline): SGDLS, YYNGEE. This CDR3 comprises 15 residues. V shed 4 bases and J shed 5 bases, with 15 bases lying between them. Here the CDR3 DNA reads TGTGCCAGCAGCCGTGGGGACTCCTTGAATGAAAAACTGTTTTTT. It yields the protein CASSRGDSLNEKLFF.

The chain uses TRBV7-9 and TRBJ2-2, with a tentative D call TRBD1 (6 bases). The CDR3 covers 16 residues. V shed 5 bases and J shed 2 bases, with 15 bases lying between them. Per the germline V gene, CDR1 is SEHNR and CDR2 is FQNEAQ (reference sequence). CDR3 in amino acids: CASSRRQGRNTGELFF. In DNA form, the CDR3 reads TGTGCCAGCAGCCGCCGGCAGGGGAGAAACACCGGGGAGCTGTTTTTT.

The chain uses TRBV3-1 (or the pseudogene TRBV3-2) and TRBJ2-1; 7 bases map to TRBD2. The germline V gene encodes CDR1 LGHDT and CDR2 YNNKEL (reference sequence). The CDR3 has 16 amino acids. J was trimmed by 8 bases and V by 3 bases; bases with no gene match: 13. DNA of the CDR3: TGTGCCAGCAGCCACACACGGGCGGGAGTGTTGCATGAGCAGTTCTTC. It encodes CASSHTRAGVLHEQFF.

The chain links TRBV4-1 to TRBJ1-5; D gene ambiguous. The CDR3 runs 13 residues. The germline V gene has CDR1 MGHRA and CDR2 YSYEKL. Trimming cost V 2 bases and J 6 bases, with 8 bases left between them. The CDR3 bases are TGCGCCAGCAGCCAAACGAGACTTCAGCCCCAGCATTTT. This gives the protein CASSQTRLQPQHF.

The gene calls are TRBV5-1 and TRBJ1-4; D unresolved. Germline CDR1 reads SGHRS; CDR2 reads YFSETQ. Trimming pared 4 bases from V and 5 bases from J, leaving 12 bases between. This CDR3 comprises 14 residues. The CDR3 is CASSLQGRNEKLFF. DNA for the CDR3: TGCGCCAGCAGCCTCCAAGGTCGGAATGAAAAACTGTTTTTT.

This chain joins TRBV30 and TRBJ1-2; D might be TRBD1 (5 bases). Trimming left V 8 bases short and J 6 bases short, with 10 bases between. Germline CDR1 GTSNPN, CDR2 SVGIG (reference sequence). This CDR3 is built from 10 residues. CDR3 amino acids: CAQGLDGYTF. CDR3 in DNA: TGTGCCCAGGGTCTAGATGGCTACACCTTC.

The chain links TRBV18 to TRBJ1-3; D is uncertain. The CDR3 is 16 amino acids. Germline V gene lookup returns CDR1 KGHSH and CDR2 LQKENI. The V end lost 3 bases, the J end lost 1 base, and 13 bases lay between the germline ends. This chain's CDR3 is CASSPLTPRSGNTIYF. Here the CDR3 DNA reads TGTGCCAGCTCACCTCTGACACCCAGATCTGGAAACACCATATATTTT.

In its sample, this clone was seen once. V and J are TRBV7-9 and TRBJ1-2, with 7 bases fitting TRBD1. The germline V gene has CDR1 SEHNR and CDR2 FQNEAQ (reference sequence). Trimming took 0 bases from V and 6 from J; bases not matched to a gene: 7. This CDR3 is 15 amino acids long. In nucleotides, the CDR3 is TGTGCCAGCAGCTTAGCAGGGGGCGTTATCCATGGCTACACCTTC. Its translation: CASSLAGGVIHGYTF.

The CDR3 nucleotides read TGTGCCAGCAGCTTAGATGCTAGCGGGGGGGCTCGGTTCTTC. Its protein product is CASSLDASGGARFF. The chain uses TRBV7-2 and TRBJ2-1; 12 positions match TRBD2. The CDR3 has 14 amino acids. Trimming at V came to 1 base and at J to 15 bases, leaving 7 bases not matched to a gene. The V gene's germline CDR1 is SGHTA and CDR2 FQGNSA. Full variable domain (missing parts from reference TRBV7-2 and TRBJ2-1): GAGVSQSPSNKVTEKGKDVELRCDPISGHTALYWYRQSLGQGLEFLIYFQGNSAPDKSGLPSDRFSAERTGGSVSTLTIQRTQQEDSAVYLCASSLDASGGARFFGPGTRLTVL.

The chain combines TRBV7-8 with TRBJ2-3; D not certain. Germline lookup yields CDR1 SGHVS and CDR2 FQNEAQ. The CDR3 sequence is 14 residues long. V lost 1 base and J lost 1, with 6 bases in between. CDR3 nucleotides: TGTGCCAGCAGCTTAGTGGACCGCACAGATACGCAGTATTTT. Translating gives CASSLVDRTDTQYF.

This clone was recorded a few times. CDR3 protein: CASSFIHEQFF. CDR3 DNA: TGTGCCAGCAGCTTCATCCATGAGCAGTTCTTC. The J gene is TRBJ2-1, the V gene TRBV7-9; no clear D. This CDR3 region has 11 residues. V was cut by 3 bases and J by 8 bases, with 5 bases left in between. Germline loops: CDR1 SEHNR, CDR2 FQNEAQ (reference sequence).

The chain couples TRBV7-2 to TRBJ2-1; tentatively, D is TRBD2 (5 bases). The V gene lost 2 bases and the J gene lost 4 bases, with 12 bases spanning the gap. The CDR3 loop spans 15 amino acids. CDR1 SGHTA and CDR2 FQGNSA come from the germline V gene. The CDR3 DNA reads TGTGCCAGCAGCTTATATAGCGCGTCGTACAATGAGCAGTTCTTC. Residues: CASSLYSASYNEQFF.

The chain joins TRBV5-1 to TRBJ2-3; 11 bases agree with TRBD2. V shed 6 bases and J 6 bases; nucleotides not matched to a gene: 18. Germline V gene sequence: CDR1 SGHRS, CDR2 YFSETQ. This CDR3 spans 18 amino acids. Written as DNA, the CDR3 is TGCGCCAGCAATGCGGGGAGGTCTAGCGGGAGGAATTGGGATACGCAGTATTTT. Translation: CASNAGRSSGRNWDTQYF. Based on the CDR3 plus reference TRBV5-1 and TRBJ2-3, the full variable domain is KAGVTQTPRYLIKTRGQQVTLSCSPISGHRSVSWYQQTPGQGLQFLFEYFSETQRNKGNFPGRFSGRQFSNSRSEMNVSTLELGDSALYLCASNAGRSSGRNWDTQYFGPGTRLTVL.

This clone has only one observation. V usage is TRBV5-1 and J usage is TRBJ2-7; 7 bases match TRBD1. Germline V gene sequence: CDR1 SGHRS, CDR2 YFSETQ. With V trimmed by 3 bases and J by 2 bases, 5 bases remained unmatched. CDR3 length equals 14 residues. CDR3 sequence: CASSYTGTAYEQYF. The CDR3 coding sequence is TGCGCCAGCAGCTATACCGGGACAGCCTACGAGCAGTACTTC.

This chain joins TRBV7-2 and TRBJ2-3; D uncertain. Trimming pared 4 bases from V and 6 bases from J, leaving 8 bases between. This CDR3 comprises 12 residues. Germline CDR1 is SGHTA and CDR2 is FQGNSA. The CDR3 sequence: CASSSFRDTQYF. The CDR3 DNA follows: TGTGCCAGCAGCTCCTTTAGGGATACGCAGTATTTT.

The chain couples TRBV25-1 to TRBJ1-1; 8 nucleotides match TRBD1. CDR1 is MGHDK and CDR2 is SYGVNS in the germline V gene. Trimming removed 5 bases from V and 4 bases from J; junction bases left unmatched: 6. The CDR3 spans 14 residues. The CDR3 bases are TGTGCCAGCAGTCCAGTCGACAGGGGCACTGAAGCTTTCTTT. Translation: CASSPVDRGTEAFF.

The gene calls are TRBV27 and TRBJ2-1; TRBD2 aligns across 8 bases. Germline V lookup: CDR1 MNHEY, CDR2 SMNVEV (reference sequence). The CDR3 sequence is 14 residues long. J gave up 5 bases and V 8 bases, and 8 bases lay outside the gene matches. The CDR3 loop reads CASGRLALNNEQFF. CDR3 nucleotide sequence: TGTGCCAGCGGTCGACTAGCGTTGAACAATGAGCAGTTCTTC.

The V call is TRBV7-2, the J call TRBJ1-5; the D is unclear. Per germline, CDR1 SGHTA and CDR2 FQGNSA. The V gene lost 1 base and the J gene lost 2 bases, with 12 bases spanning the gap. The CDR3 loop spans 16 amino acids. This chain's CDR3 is CASSLEAGRGNQPQHF. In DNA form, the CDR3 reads TGTGCCAGCAGCTTAGAAGCAGGAAGGGGCAATCAGCCCCAGCATTTT.

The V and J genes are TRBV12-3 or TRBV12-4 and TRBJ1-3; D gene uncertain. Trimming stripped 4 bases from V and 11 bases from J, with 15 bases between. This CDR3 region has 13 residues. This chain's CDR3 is CASSSTTGSPIYF. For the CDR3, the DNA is TGTGCCAGCAGTTCCACAACCGGATCGCCCATATATTTT.

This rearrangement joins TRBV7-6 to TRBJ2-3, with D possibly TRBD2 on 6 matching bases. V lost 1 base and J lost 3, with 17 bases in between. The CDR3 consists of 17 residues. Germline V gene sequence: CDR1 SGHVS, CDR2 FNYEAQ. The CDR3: CASSLGGGGGSTDTQYF. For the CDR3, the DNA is TGTGCCAGCAGCTTAGGGGGAGGCGGTGGTAGTACAGATACGCAGTATTTT.

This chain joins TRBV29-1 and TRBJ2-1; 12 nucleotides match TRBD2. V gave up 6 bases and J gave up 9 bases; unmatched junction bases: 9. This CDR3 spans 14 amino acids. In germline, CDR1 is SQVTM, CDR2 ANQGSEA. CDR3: CSVWASGRAGEQFF. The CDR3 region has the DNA TGCAGCGTCTGGGCTAGCGGGAGGGCCGGTGAGCAGTTCTTC.